The clone carrying this T cell receptor (beta chain) was seen more than once but under ten times. Data came from immunoSEQ multiplex PCR; TCRdb stores just in-frame clones and leaves some out. The repertoire holds roughly 120,000 clones, with about nine tenths as singletons. Germline V CDR1 and CDR2: SEHNR, FQNEAQ (reference sequence). Trimming pared 6 bases from V and 0 bases from J, leaving 15 bases between. The length of the CDR3 is 17 residues. The sample originates from a study of blood T cell repertoires in COVID-19. This chain uses TRBV7-9 with TRBJ2-6; D might be TRBD1 (6 bases). The sample comprised peripheral blood. The sequence was obtained from a human donor with active COVID-19. The donor label of this sample is uncertain. CDR3 DNA: TGTGCCAGCAGGTCCAGACAGGAAATCTCTGGGGCCAACGTCCTGACTTTC. Protein sequence: CASRSRQEISGANVLTF. Full variable domain (outside the CDR3, taken from reference TRBV7-9 and TRBJ2-6): DTGVSQNPRHKITKRGQNVTFRCDPISEHNRLYWYRQTLGQGPEFLTYFQNEAQLEKSRLLSDRFSAERPKGSFSTLEIQRTEQGDSAMYLCASRSRQEISGANVLTFGAGSRLTVL.